The rows below give T cell receptor beta chains drawn from one sample of a study of cytomegalovirus exposure and HLA in healthy donors. TCRdb's copy holds only in-frame clones and misses some; the assay was immunoSEQ multiplex PCR. The sample shows about 65,000 clones, about 90% of them seen only once. Sequences were obtained from PBMCs. Receptors were obtained from a woman aged 18-29 years in good health and CMV-seronegative. Each CDR3 is given with its conserved first and last residue. Fields, in order: V gene, D gene, J gene, clone size, CDR3 protein, CDR3 DNA. D genes are given only for firm matches. Only some rows state a clone size, as once, few, many or a class for expanded clones.

TRBV4-1	.	TRBJ1-1	.	CASSQGGGLGAFF	TGCGCCAGCAGCCAAGGGGGGGGGCTTGGAGCTTTCTTT
TRBV25-1	.	TRBJ1-6	once	CASNSPGYNSPLHF	TGTGCCAGCAATTCTCCAGGTTATAATTCACCCCTCCACTTT
TRBV27	.	TRBJ2-1	once	CASSLRFSKRDEQFF	TGTGCCAGCAGTTTAAGATTTTCGAAACGGGATGAGCAGTTCTTC
TRBV30	TRBD2	TRBJ2-7	.	CALGGLASYEQYF	TGTGCCTTAGGGGGACTAGCCTCCTACGAGCAGTACTTC
TRBV2	.	TRBJ1-5	.	CASSPGSQPQHF	TGTGCCAGCTCCCCGGGGAGTCAGCCCCAGCATTTT
TRBV15	.	TRBJ2-7	once	CATSRDHYLDYYYYEQYF	TGTGCCACCAGCAGAGATCACTATCTCGACTACTACTACTACGAGCAGTACTTC
TRBV15	.	TRBJ1-3	.	CATRTGSGNTIYF	TGTGCCACCAGGACAGGATCTGGAAACACCATATATTTT
TRBV19	.	TRBJ1-2	.	CAARTLRGGYGYTF	TGTGCCGCTCGAACCCTCAGGGGTGGCTATGGCTACACCTTC
TRBV18	TRBD1	TRBJ1-1	.	CASSRPTGGEAFF	TGTGCCAGCTCACGGCCGACAGGGGGCGAAGCTTTCTTT
TRBV5-1	.	TRBJ2-7	.	CASHRGNEQYF	TGCGCCAGCCACCGGGGTAACGAGCAGTACTTC
TRBV29-1	.	TRBJ1-1	.	CSVAVNTEAFF	TGCAGCGTTGCAGTTAACACTGAAGCTTTCTTT
TRBV13	.	TRBJ1-1	.	CASSLGRGGTEAFF	TGTGCCAGCAGCTTAGGGCGGGGGGGGACTGAAGCTTTCTTT
TRBV28	.	TRBJ1-3	.	CASTSGHLTGNTIYF	TGTGCCAGCACCTCAGGGCACCTTACTGGAAACACCATATATTTT
TRBV9	TRBD1	TRBJ1-6	.	CASSVGQTNSPLHF	TGTGCCAGCAGCGTGGGACAGACCAATTCACCCCTCCACTTT
TRBV11-2	.	TRBJ1-2	.	CASSFDPGTNYGYTF	TGTGCCAGCAGCTTCGATCCAGGAACTAACTATGGCTACACCTTC
TRBV5-1	TRBD1	TRBJ2-7	.	CASSRGQDSYEQYF	TGCGCCAGCAGCCGGGGACAGGACTCCTACGAGCAGTACTTC
TRBV5-4	TRBD1	TRBJ1-2	.	CASSYDRVTDGYTF	TGTGCCAGCAGCTACGACAGGGTTACGGATGGCTACACCTTC
TRBV6-1	TRBD1	TRBJ2-7	.	CASSGTKNRQGDVNRYEQYF	TGTGCCAGCAGTGGGACGAAAAACCGACAGGGGGATGTAAATCGCTACGAGCAGTACTTC
TRBV4-1	.	TRBJ2-3	.	CASSQGPGADTQYF	TGCGCCAGCAGCCAAGGGCCTGGAGCGGATACGCAGTATTTT
TRBV5-1	TRBD2	TRBJ2-7	.	CASSSPTEREGPGEQYF	TGCGCCAGCAGCTCCCCTACAGAGCGGGAGGGCCCAGGCGAGCAGTACTTC
TRBV11-2	.	TRBJ1-3	.	CASSLWTAGRGVRRGTIYF	TGTGCCAGCAGCTTGTGGACGGCTGGGCGGGGGGTCCGGAGAGGCACCATATATTTT
TRBV4-1	TRBD2	TRBJ2-1	.	CASSQDSGVTSYNEQFF	TGCGCCAGCAGCCAAGATAGCGGGGTGACCTCCTACAATGAGCAGTTCTTC
TRBV7-9	.	TRBJ2-7	.	CASGAYGNREGGEQYF	TGTGCCAGCGGAGCTTATGGGAACAGGGAAGGGGGCGAGCAGTACTTC
TRBV5-3	TRBD1	TRBJ2-7	.	CARSLRDLGQGTYEQYF	TGTGCCAGAAGCTTGCGGGATTTGGGACAGGGGACTTACGAGCAGTACTTC
TRBV19	.	TRBJ2-7	.	CASSITGDSSYEQYF	TGTGCCAGTAGTATCACGGGGGACAGCTCCTACGAGCAGTACTTC
TRBV18	TRBD1	TRBJ2-5	.	CASSRTGGEKETQYF	TGTGCCAGCTCACGAACAGGGGGCGAAAAAGAGACCCAGTACTTC
TRBV20-1	.	TRBJ1-1	few	CSYGTQEAFF	TGCAGTTACGGGACACAGGAAGCTTTCTTT
TRBV19	TRBD2	TRBJ2-1	.	CASSVTSGGNEQFF	TGTGCCAGTAGTGTGACTAGCGGGGGTAATGAGCAGTTCTTC
TRBV5-4	TRBD1	TRBJ2-7	once	CASSLGQGDYEQYF	TGTGCCAGCAGCCTGGGACAGGGTGACTACGAGCAGTACTTC
TRBV5-1	TRBD1	TRBJ1-2	.	CASSPQGRSGYTF	TGCGCCAGCAGCCCACAGGGGCGTAGCGGCTACACCTTC
TRBV27	.	TRBJ2-7	once	CASSPEGFYEQYF	TGTGCCAGCAGTCCCGAGGGCTTCTACGAGCAGTACTTC
TRBV11-3	TRBD1	TRBJ2-6	.	CASSPRGGANVLTF	TGTGCCAGCAGCCCCAGGGGGGGGGCCAACGTCCTGACTTTC
TRBV14	.	TRBJ2-1	once	CASSQIGGNEQFF	TGTGCCAGCAGCCAAATAGGAGGCAATGAGCAGTTCTTC
TRBV6-1	.	TRBJ1-5	.	CASSKGNQPQHF	TGTGCCAGCAGTAAGGGGAATCAACCCCAGCATTTT
TRBV19	.	TRBJ1-1	.	CASSLLDSLNTEAFF	TGTGCCAGTAGTCTCCTGGACAGCTTGAACACTGAAGCTTTCTTT
TRBV18	.	TRBJ2-7	.	CASSPPGGYEQYF	TGTGCCAGCTCACCACCAGGGGGATACGAGCAGTACTTC
TRBV5-5	.	TRBJ2-1	.	CASSLLGHLYNEQFF	TGTGCCAGCAGCCTCCTTGGACACCTCTACAATGAGCAGTTCTTC
TRBV2	.	TRBJ2-7	few	CASSGTSSSYEQYF	TGTGCCAGCAGCGGGACTTCCAGCTCCTACGAGCAGTACTTC
TRBV27	.	TRBJ1-5	.	CASSLSGRAGQPQHF	TGTGCCAGCAGTTTATCAGGGAGGGCAGGGCAGCCCCAGCATTTT
TRBV28	.	TRBJ1-6	.	CASSFTGWSPLHF	TGTGCCAGCAGTTTTACAGGCTGGTCACCCCTCCACTTT
TRBV29-1	.	TRBJ2-3	.	CSVTPLEGGADTQYF	TGCAGCGTCACTCCCTTGGAGGGCGGGGCAGATACGCAGTATTTT